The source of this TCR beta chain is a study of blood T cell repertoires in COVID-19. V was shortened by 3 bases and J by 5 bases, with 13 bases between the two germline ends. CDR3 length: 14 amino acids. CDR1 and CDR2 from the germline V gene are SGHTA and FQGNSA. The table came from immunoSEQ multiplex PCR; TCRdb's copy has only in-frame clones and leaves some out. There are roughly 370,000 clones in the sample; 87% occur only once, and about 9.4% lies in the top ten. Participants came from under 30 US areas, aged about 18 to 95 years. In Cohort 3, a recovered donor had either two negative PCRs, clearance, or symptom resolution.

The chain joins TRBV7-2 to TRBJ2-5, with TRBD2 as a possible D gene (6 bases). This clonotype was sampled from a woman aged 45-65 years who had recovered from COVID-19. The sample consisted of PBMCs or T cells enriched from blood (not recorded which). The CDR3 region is CASSLNAGRETQYF. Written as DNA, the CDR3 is TGTGCCAGCAGCTTGAATGCGGGGCGGGAGACCCAGTACTTC.